This T cell receptor (beta chain) is from a study of T-cell memory formation after mild COVID-19. Study in general: In these data, TCR clusters were largely donor specific.

With regard to this clonotype: What it binds is not known.

Study conclusions and caveats: Contracting CD8+ clones were enriched in EMRA, CD4+ mainly in CM and EM. A second wave of clones peaked on day 37, and their SARS-CoV-2 specificity went unconfirmed.

Trimming took off 0 bases at V and 0 bases at J, with 4 bases between the two ends. The CDR3 is 14 amino acids. Looked up from germline, CDR1 is SGHRS and CDR2 is YFSETQ. With constant-segment primers, 5'RACE yielded cDNA libraries of TCR alpha and TCR beta that carried sample barcodes and UMIs. One entry per CDR3 protein, called by TCRdb with MiXCR from the 5' RACE reads. Of some 100,000 distinct CDR3 sequences listed, 11% are singletons. The specimen was PBMCs or a T cell subset sorted from them (not recorded which). The source is a man aged 18-30 years who had mild COVID-19 (a few samples of this study predate the infection). Cell type and time point are not known. This chain uses TRBV5-1 with TRBJ1-3; no firm D call. The CDR3 region has the DNA TGCGCCAGCAGCTTGGGGATCTCTGGAAACACCATATATTTT. Its translation is CASSLGISGNTIYF.